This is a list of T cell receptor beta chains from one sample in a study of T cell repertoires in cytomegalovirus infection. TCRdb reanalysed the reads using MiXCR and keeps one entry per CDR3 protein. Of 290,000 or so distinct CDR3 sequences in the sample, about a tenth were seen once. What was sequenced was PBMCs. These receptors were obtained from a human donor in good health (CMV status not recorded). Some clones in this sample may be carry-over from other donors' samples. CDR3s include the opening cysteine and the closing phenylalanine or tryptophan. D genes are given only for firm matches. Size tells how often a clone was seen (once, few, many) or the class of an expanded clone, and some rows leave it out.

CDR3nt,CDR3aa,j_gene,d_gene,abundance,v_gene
TGTGCCAGCAGCTCCGCCGACAGGGGGCACACCGGGGAGCTGTTTTTT,CASSSADRGHTGELFF,TRBJ2-2,TRBD1,many,TRBV7-8
TGTGCCAGCAGCTTAGGGTACACCCATCGGGGAAACATTCAGTACTTC,CASSLGYTHRGNIQYF,TRBJ2-4,-,many,TRBV7-2
TGTGCCAGCAGTTCAGGGGAAGGGGGCTACAATGAGCAGTTCTTC,CASSSGEGGYNEQFF,TRBJ2-1,-,many,TRBV12-3/TRBV12-4
TGCAGTGCTAGCTCCAAGCAGTTTATGTCCTACAATGAGCAGTTCTTC,CSASSKQFMSYNEQFF,TRBJ2-1,-,many,TRBV20-1
TGTGCCAGCAGCTTCGACAGGAGCGAAGAGACCCAGTACTTC,CASSFDRSEETQYF,TRBJ2-5,-,few,TRBV7-8
TGTGCCAGCAGCTTGGGGACTAGCCCTCTCAATGAGCAGTTCTTC,CASSLGTSPLNEQFF,TRBJ2-1,TRBD2,many,TRBV5-4
TGCAGTGCTACCCCGGGACAGGGGACTTACGAGCAGTACTTC,CSATPGQGTYEQYF,TRBJ2-7,TRBD1,many,TRBV20-1
TGTGCCAGCAGGGTCCGACAGGAGAATTCACCCCTCCACTTT,CASRVRQENSPLHF,TRBJ1-6,-,-,TRBV2
TGTGCCAGCAGTTTTGGGTTTATCCCCTACAATGAGCAGTTCTTC,CASSFGFIPYNEQFF,TRBJ2-1,-,-,TRBV12-3/TRBV12-4
TGCAGCGTTGAAACCGGGACAGGGGGCATCTATGGCTACACCTTC,CSVETGTGGIYGYTF,TRBJ1-2,TRBD1,few,TRBV29-1
TGTGCCAGTAAATTGGGCGTATCGCAAGGAAACACCATATATTTT,CASKLGVSQGNTIYF,TRBJ1-3,-,-,TRBV19
TGTGCCAGCAGTCCCGGGGGAGCCCGCACAGATACGCAGTATTTT,CASSPGGARTDTQYF,TRBJ2-3,-,many,TRBV12-3/TRBV12-4
TGTGCCAGCGGCGGAAGCGGGGGGGGCTATGAGACCCAGTACTTC,CASGGSGGGYETQYF,TRBJ2-5,TRBD2,many,TRBV12-3/TRBV12-4
TGCAGCGTGGGTTCCCATGAGCAGTTCTTC,CSVGSHEQFF,TRBJ2-1,-,many,TRBV29-1
TGCGCCAGCAGCATAGCGGGGGGACCCTACGATACGCAGTATTTT,CASSIAGGPYDTQYF,TRBJ2-3,TRBD2,many,TRBV5-1
TGTGCCAGCAGCCAACTCCAGGGATGGGTCGAGCAGTACTTC,CASSQLQGWVEQYF,TRBJ2-7,-,-,TRBV14
TGTGCTAGCAGCTTTGGCGGCGCGGACACCGGGGAGCTGTTTTTT,CASSFGGADTGELFF,TRBJ2-2,-,many,TRBV7-7
TGCAGCGTTGGCAGGGATCCCTACGAGCAGTACTTC,CSVGRDPYEQYF,TRBJ2-7,-,few,TRBV29-1
TGCGCCAGCAGCCAAACAGGTATCCCAGGCACCGGGGAGCTGTTTTTT,CASSQTGIPGTGELFF,TRBJ2-2,-,many,TRBV4-1
TGTGCCAGCAGCTTAGTGGCGGGTGTCGGGAATACGCAGTATTTT,CASSLVAGVGNTQYF,TRBJ2-3,-,many,TRBV7-2
TGTGCCAGCAGCCAGGGACTAGCCTATCACGAGCAGTACTTC,CASSQGLAYHEQYF,TRBJ2-7,TRBD2,many,TRBV13
TGTGCCAGCAGTAAACAGGGCAGCAGCTCTGGGGCCAACGTCCTGACTTTC,CASSKQGSSSGANVLTF,TRBJ2-6,-,many,TRBV28
TGTGCCAGCAGTCCGCAGGGGGCGTACGCAGATACGCAGTATTTT,CASSPQGAYADTQYF,TRBJ2-3,TRBD1,many,TRBV27
TGTGCCACGCACGTCGGGAGGGGTTTCTCTGGGGCCAACGTCCTGACTTTC,CATHVGRGFSGANVLTF,TRBJ2-6,TRBD2,many,TRBV15
TGTGCCAGCAGTAAGACAGGGAGGAGCTCCTACGAGCAGTACTTC,CASSKTGRSSYEQYF,TRBJ2-7,-,few,TRBV6-5
TGTGCCAGCGCGCTTCCGGGACACATAAGCACAGATACGCAGTATTTT,CASALPGHISTDTQYF,TRBJ2-3,-,-,TRBV3-1
TGTGCCAGCAGCTTTTTCACCGGGGAGCTGTTTTTT,CASSFFTGELFF,TRBJ2-2,-,many,TRBV7-2
TGCAGCGCCAGCGCAGGGGAGTGGGTAAAGACTGAAGCTTTCTTT,CSASAGEWVKTEAFF,TRBJ1-1,-,-,TRBV29-1
TGCAGCGTTGGTAGCGGGGGAAAGACCCAGTACTTC,CSVGSGGKTQYF,TRBJ2-5,TRBD2,many,TRBV29-1
TGTGCCACCAGCAGAGATGGGCGGGAGCAGTACTTC,CATSRDGREQYF,TRBJ2-7,-,many,TRBV15
TGTGCCAGCACCCCGGACGGCAGCTCCTACAATGAGCAGTTCTTC,CASTPDGSSYNEQFF,TRBJ2-1,-,many,TRBV5-4
TGTGCCATCAGCTTACAGACGGGCAGCGGCTACACCTTC,CAISLQTGSGYTF,TRBJ1-2,-,-,TRBV10-3
TGCAGTGCCCCTAACCTAGTAGGGATGGTGAATTCACCCCTCCACTTT,CSAPNLVGMVNSPLHF,TRBJ1-6,-,-,TRBV20-1
TGTGCCAGCAGCTTGGAGGGAAACACAGATACGCAGTATTTT,CASSLEGNTDTQYF,TRBJ2-3,-,many,TRBV5-5